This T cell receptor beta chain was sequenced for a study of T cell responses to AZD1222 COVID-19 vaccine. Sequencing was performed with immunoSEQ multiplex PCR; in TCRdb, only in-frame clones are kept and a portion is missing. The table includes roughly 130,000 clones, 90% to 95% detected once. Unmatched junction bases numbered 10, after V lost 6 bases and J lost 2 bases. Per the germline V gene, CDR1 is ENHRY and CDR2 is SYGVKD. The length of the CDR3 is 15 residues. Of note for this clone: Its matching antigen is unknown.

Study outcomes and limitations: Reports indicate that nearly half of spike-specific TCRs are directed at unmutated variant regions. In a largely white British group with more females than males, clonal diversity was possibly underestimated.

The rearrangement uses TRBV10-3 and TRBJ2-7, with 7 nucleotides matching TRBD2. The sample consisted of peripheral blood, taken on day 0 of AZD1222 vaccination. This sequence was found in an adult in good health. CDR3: CAISLAGEGTYEQYF. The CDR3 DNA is TGTGCCATCAGCCTCGCGGGAGAGGGGACCTACGAGCAGTACTTC.